A single sample is the source of the 9 T cell receptor beta chains below, sequenced in a study of blood T cell repertoires in COVID-19. The method was immunoSEQ multiplex PCR; TCRdb's version includes in-frame clones alone and lacks a portion of them. The table records approximately 100,000 clones, 85% of them present only once. Sequencing input: peripheral blood. The receptors were sampled from a man at least 80 years old with acute or convalescent COVID-19.

The chain carries TRBV29-1 and TRBJ2-7; 7 nucleotides line up with TRBD1. Germline trimming cut 6 bases from V and 1 base from J; bases unmatched to any gene: 9. This CDR3 contains 14 residues. Germline CDR1 and CDR2: SQVTM and ANQGSEA. The DNA of the CDR3 is TGCAGCGTAACACAGGGGAAGGCATCCTACGAGCAGTACTTC. Translation: CSVTQGKASYEQYF.

V gene TRBV19 combines with J gene TRBJ1-6; 8 positions match TRBD1. Germline V CDR1 and CDR2: LNHDA, SQIVND (reference sequence). CDR3 length equals 12 residues. V gave up 8 bases and J gave up 6 bases; unmatched junction bases: 0. CDR3 coding DNA: TGTGCCAGTGGACAGGGTAATTCACCCCTCCACTTT. Protein: CASGQGNSPLHF.

Only a few counts were recorded for this clone. J is TRBJ2-5 and V is TRBV5-1; tentatively, D is TRBD1 (6 bases). The CDR3 totals 15 residues. The germline gives CDR1 SGHRS, CDR2 YFSETQ. Between the trimmed V and J ends, which lost 1 base and 1 base, there was a span of 11 bases. CDR3: CASSLSGTPQETQYF. CDR3 nucleotides: TGCGCCAGCAGCTTGTCCGGGACACCCCAAGAGACCCAGTACTTC.

This clone appeared a few times. The gene calls are TRBV19 and TRBJ1-5, with D hard to call. Germline V lookup: CDR1 LNHDA, CDR2 SQIVND (reference sequence). CDR3 length: 15 residues. Between the trimmed V and J ends, which lost 6 bases and 5 bases, there was a span of 17 bases. The CDR3 DNA is TGTGCCAGTAGAACTAGGACGTCAACCGATCAGCCCCAGCATTTT. It specifies CASRTRTSTDQPQHF.

The V gene is TRBV19, the J gene TRBJ1-4, with 7 bases fitting TRBD1. Germline trimming cut 3 bases from V and 11 bases from J; bases unmatched to any gene: 9. This CDR3 is built from 14 residues. CDR1 is LNHDA, CDR2 SQIVND, per germline (reference sequence). CDR3 DNA sequence: TGTGCCAGTAGTATCGACAGGGTCCCGGGGAAACTGTTTTTT. Translated: CASSIDRVPGKLFF. Together with reference TRBV19 and TRBJ1-4, the CDR3 gives the full variable domain: DGGITQSPKYLFRKEGQNVTLSCEQNLNHDAMYWYRQDPGQGLRLIYYSQIVNDFQKGDIAEGYSVSREKKESFPLTVTSAQKNPTAFYLCASSIDRVPGKLFFGSGTQLSVL.

V gene TRBV29-1 combines with J gene TRBJ1-2; the match to TRBD1 covers 7 bases. Trimming removed 7 bases from V and 8 bases from J; junction bases left unmatched: 7. The CDR3 consists of 11 residues. CDR1 SQVTM and CDR2 ANQGSEA come from the germline V gene. The CDR3 protein is CSGKTGNGYTF. The CDR3 nucleotides read TGCAGCGGGAAGACAGGGAACGGCTACACCTTC.

The CDR3 protein is CASSSGDLGTDTQYF. The CDR3, as DNA: TGTGCCAGCAGCTCCGGGGATTTGGGCACAGATACGCAGTATTTT. This chain uses TRBV5-8 with TRBJ2-3; a weak D match, TRBD2 (5 bases). CDR1 is SGHTS, CDR2 YDEGEE, per germline. The CDR3 consists of 15 residues. Trimming left V 3 bases short and J 1 base short, with 12 bases between.

The chain links TRBV2 to TRBJ1-2; 10 nucleotides align to TRBD1. Trimming removed 5 bases from V and 4 bases from J; junction bases left unmatched: 7. Germline assignment: CDR1 SNHLY and CDR2 FYNNEI. The CDR3 covers 15 residues. For the CDR3, the DNA is TGTGCCAGCAGTAGCCGGGACAGGGGTTCCTATGGCTACACCTTC. This codes for CASSSRDRGSYGYTF.

This clone was counted a few times. The rearrangement joins TRBV5-1 to TRBJ2-1; 10 bases map to TRBD1. Losses at the gene ends were 6 bases for V and 8 bases for J; bases not matched to a gene: 14. Germline values: CDR1 SGHRS, CDR2 YFSETQ. This CDR3 has 16 residues. The CDR3, as DNA: TGCGCCAGCATCAAAGGGGACAGGGGCCAACCCCATGAGCAGTTCTTC. This codes for CASIKGDRGQPHEQFF.